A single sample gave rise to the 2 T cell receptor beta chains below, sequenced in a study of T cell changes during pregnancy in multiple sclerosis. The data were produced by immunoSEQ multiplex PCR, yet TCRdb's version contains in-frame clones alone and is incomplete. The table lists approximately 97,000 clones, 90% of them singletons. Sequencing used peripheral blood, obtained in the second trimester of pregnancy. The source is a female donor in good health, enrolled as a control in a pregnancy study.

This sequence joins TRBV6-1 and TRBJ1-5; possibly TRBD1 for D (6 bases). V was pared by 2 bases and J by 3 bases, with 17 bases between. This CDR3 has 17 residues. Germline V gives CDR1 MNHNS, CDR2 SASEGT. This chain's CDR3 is CASSEWGEGVFNQPQHF. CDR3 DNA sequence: TGTGCCAGCAGTGAATGGGGAGAGGGGGTATTCAATCAGCCCCAGCATTTT.

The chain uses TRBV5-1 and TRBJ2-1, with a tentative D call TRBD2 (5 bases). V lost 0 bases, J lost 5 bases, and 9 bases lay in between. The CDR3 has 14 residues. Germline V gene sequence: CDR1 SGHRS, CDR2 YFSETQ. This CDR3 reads CASSLELANNEQFF. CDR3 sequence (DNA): TGCGCCAGCAGCTTGGAGCTAGCTAACAATGAGCAGTTCTTC.